This passage covers 30 T cell receptor beta chains from one sample sequenced in a study of persistence of HIV-infected CD4 T cells. The libraries were made with immunoSEQ version 4 in survey mode. The method was immunoSEQ multiplex PCR; TCRdb's version includes in-frame clones alone and lacks a portion of them. The sample has about 33,000 clones, roughly 82% seen once. These receptors have no identified antigens. Cells were stimulated with CMV-infected fibroblast lysates at approximately 10 ug/mL. CD40L/CD69 double-negative CD45RO-high memory CD4+ T cells were collected. Source: CD4+ T cells sorted from PBMCs after approximately 19-hour stimulation, taken from a patient who received antiretroviral therapy. The receptors originated from an adult woman with HIV who was CMV-seropositive.

The rearrangement links TRBV27 to TRBJ2-3, with TRBD2 as a possible D gene (5 bases). The V gene's germline CDR1 is MNHEY and CDR2 SMNVEV (reference sequence). Deletions cut 6 bases from V and 3 bases from J, with 16 bases between. The CDR3 extends over 15 amino acids. CDR3 protein: CASSPLEVRTDTQYF. The CDR3 DNA sequence: TGTGCCAGCAGCCCGTTGGAGGTTAGGACAGATACGCAGTATTTT.

The chain recombines TRBV11-3 with TRBJ2-2; possibly TRBD1 for D (6 bases). Germline CDR1 reads SGHNT; CDR2 reads YENEEA. V was shortened by 5 bases and J by 1 base, with 14 bases between the two germline ends. There are 16 residues in the CDR3. The CDR3 DNA follows: TGTGCCAGCAGCGCCGGACAGCGCCTGAACACCGGGGAGCTGTTTTTT. Translated: CASSAGQRLNTGELFF.

This chain joins TRBV5-4 and TRBJ1-1, with D maybe TRBD1 (5 bases). The CDR3 consists of 14 residues. Trimming shortened V by 0 bases and J by 10 bases, and 16 bases separated the two germline ends. Germline V gene lookup returns CDR1 SGHNT and CDR2 YYREEE (reference sequence). The CDR3 DNA is TGTGCCAGCAGCTTGGAGTTTGCGGGGACTACAGCTTTCTTT. Translation gives CASSLEFAGTTAFF.

The V gene is TRBV7-8, the J gene TRBJ2-7; 10 bases are a match to TRBD1. After removal of 3 bases from V and 4 bases from J, the junction contained 3 bases not matched to a gene. CDR1 is SGHVS and CDR2 is FQNEAQ in the germline V gene. CDR3 size: 14 residues. The CDR3 loop reads CASSLTGGEYEQYF. DNA for the CDR3: TGTGCCAGCAGCTTGACAGGGGGCGAATACGAGCAGTACTTC.

The chain carries TRBV29-1 and TRBJ1-2; no reliable D call. The V gene lost 1 base and the J gene lost 3 bases, with 9 bases spanning the gap. Germline lookup yields CDR1 SQVTM and CDR2 ANQGSEA. CDR3 length equals 13 residues. The CDR3 sequence is CSVEARQHYGYTF. The CDR3 DNA is TGCAGCGTTGAAGCTCGGCAGCACTATGGCTACACCTTC.

The genes are TRBV25-1 and TRBJ2-6; D possibly corresponds to TRBD2 (5 bases). Trimming took off 0 bases at V and 2 bases at J, with 14 bases between the two ends. The germline V gene has CDR1 MGHDK and CDR2 SYGVNS. This CDR3 is built from 18 residues. CDR3 sequence reads: CASSEYRGGLAGANVLTF. In nucleotides, the CDR3 is TGTGCCAGCAGTGAATACAGAGGAGGACTGGCTGGGGCCAACGTCCTGACTTTC.

The V call is TRBV19, the J call TRBJ1-1; weak D call: TRBD1 (5 bases). V lost 5 bases, J lost 0 bases, and 7 bases lay in between. The germline gives CDR1 LNHDA, CDR2 SQIVND (reference sequence). This CDR3 spans 13 amino acids. The CDR3 DNA sequence: TGTGCCAGTAGTGGGACCCTGAACACTGAAGCTTTCTTT. Encoded protein: CASSGTLNTEAFF.

V usage is TRBV24-1 and J usage is TRBJ1-2; possible D gene TRBD1, 6 bases. This CDR3 has 14 residues. Germline assignment: CDR1 KGHDR and CDR2 SFDVKD. The ends were cut back, 6 bases at V and 0 bases at J, with 10 bases in the middle. The chain's CDR3 is CATSNRAANYGYTF. The CDR3 coding sequence is TGTGCCACCAGTAACAGGGCAGCTAACTATGGCTACACCTTC.

The rearrangement uses TRBV7-9 and TRBJ2-4; D unclear. The CDR3 has 12 residues. Germline V gene lookup returns CDR1 SEHNR and CDR2 FQNEAQ (reference sequence). The CDR3 sequence: CASRRLSDIQYF. The CDR3 nucleotides read TGTGCGTCGAGGCGGCTATCGGACATTCAGTACTTC.

The genes are TRBV7-2 and TRBJ1-5; TRBD1 is a possible D gene (5 bases). Trimming took 2 bases from V and 0 from J, leaving 11 bases between them. The CDR3 is 16 amino acids. Germline CDR1 is SGHTA and CDR2 is FQGNSA. CDR3 coding DNA: TGTGCCAGCAGCTTAAGGTATGGGGGTAGCAATCAGCCCCAGCATTTT. It translates to CASSLRYGGSNQPQHF.

This clone has a handful of counts. V gene TRBV3-1 (or the pseudogene TRBV3-2) combines with J gene TRBJ1-1, with D unclear. The CDR3 length is 13 residues. Per the germline V gene, CDR1 is LGHDT and CDR2 is YNNKEL (reference sequence). Deletions cut 4 bases from V and 0 bases from J, with 6 bases between. DNA for the CDR3: TGTGCCAGCAGCCGGACCATGAACACTGAAGCTTTCTTT. Translation gives CASSRTMNTEAFF.

The chain has TRBV19 and TRBJ1-2; D remains ambiguous. The CDR3 has 13 residues. Trimming removed 3 bases at V and 3 bases at J, with 8 bases between. Germline loops: CDR1 LNHDA, CDR2 SQIVND (reference sequence). CDR3 amino acids: CASSMILYYGYTF. Written as DNA, the CDR3 is TGTGCCAGTAGTATGATCCTCTACTATGGCTACACCTTC. Combining the CDR3 with reference TRBV19 and TRBJ1-2 gives the whole variable domain DGGITQSPKYLFRKEGQNVTLSCEQNLNHDAMYWYRQDPGQGLRLIYYSQIVNDFQKGDIAEGYSVSREKKESFPLTVTSAQKNPTAFYLCASSMILYYGYTFGSGTRLTVV.

The chain joins TRBV4-2 to TRBJ2-1; 11 nucleotides align to TRBD2. The junction had 17 bases not matched to a gene; V was cut back by 4 bases and J by 0 bases. The CDR3 has 21 amino acids. CDR1 is LGHNA, CDR2 YNFKEQ, per germline. This CDR3 is CASSPLVPSGGSGSSYNEQFF. CDR3 nucleotide sequence: TGTGCCAGCAGCCCCCTAGTCCCTAGCGGGGGGTCCGGAAGCTCCTACAATGAGCAGTTCTTC.

The chain couples TRBV19 to TRBJ1-5, with TRBD1 identical over 9 bases. Germline V CDR1 and CDR2: LNHDA, SQIVND (reference sequence). The length of the CDR3 is 15 residues. The V and J ends lost 6 bases and 4 bases, in that order; junction bases with no gene match: 7. This CDR3 reads CASRLTGGVNQPQHF. DNA for the CDR3: TGTGCCAGTAGGTTAACAGGGGGCGTGAATCAGCCCCAGCATTTT.

This chain uses TRBV6-6 with TRBJ1-1; 7 nucleotides align to TRBD1. V lost 8 bases, J lost 4 bases, and 7 bases stayed unmatched. CDR3 length: 13 amino acids. In germline, CDR1 is MNHNY, CDR2 SVGAGI (reference sequence). CDR3 nucleotide sequence: TGTGCCAGCTGCGGGGCAGGGGGCACTGAAGCTTTCTTT. Translation: CASCGAGGTEAFF.

The chain is built from TRBV12-3 or TRBV12-4 and TRBJ1-3; the D gene is possibly TRBD1 (6 bases). The CDR3 has 13 residues. V lost 6 bases and J lost 5, with 11 bases in between. The CDR3 loop is CASSLGQRNTIYF. The CDR3 region has the DNA TGTGCCAGCAGCCTCGGACAGAGAAACACCATATATTTT.

V and J are TRBV14 and TRBJ1-2; 11 nucleotides align to TRBD1. V lost 4 bases, J lost 7 bases, and 8 bases stayed unmatched. This CDR3 contains 15 residues. The V gene's germline CDR1 is SGHDN and CDR2 FVKESK. As DNA, the CDR3 is TGTGCCAGCAGCCCACAAGGACAGGGGGCGATTGGCTACACCTTC. The encoded protein is CASSPQGQGAIGYTF.

CDR3 bases: TGTGCCAGCAGCCAAGGGCGGGGACTAGGGTACAATGAGCAGTTCTTC. Translated: CASSQGRGLGYNEQFF. The genes are TRBV3-1 (or the pseudogene TRBV3-2) and TRBJ2-1; TRBD2 matches 8 bases. The CDR3 contains 16 residues. V was pared by 1 base and J by 4 bases, with 6 bases of the junction left unmatched. CDR1 is LGHDT and CDR2 is YNNKEL in the germline V gene (reference sequence).

J is TRBJ2-7 and V is TRBV19; 8 bases are shared with TRBD1. The V gene's germline CDR1 is LNHDA and CDR2 SQIVND (reference sequence). The length of the CDR3 is 19 residues. V trimming: 6 bases; J trimming: 7 bases; junction bases outside the gene matches: 26. The CDR3 spells CASSFGRWTGSTLNREQYF. The CDR3 DNA is TGTGCCAGTAGCTTCGGACGTTGGACAGGGTCAACCCTAAATCGGGAGCAGTACTTC.

V gene TRBV15 combines with J gene TRBJ2-7; 9 bases are shared with TRBD1. CDR1 is LNHNV and CDR2 is YYDKDF in the germline V gene (reference sequence). The CDR3 totals 14 residues. Trimming cost V 1 base and J 6 bases; bases outside gene matches: 4. The CDR3 coding sequence is TGTGCCACCAGCAGAGTCAGGGACAGGGCCGAGCAGTACTTC. Its translation: CATSRVRDRAEQYF. Based on the CDR3 plus reference TRBV15 and TRBJ2-7, the full variable domain is DAMVIQNPRYQVTQFGKPVTLSCSQTLNHNVMYWYQQKSSQAPKLLFHYYDKDFNNEADTPDNFQSRRPNTSFCFLDIRSPGLGDTAMYLCATSRVRDRAEQYFGPGTRLTVT.

CDR3 nucleotide sequence: TGTGCCACCAGTGATTTGCAGGGGCCCGTAGGGAATGAGCAGTTCTTC. The encoded protein is CATSDLQGPVGNEQFF. The rearrangement joins TRBV24-1 to TRBJ2-1; possible D gene TRBD1, 6 bases. Germline CDR1 KGHDR, CDR2 SFDVKD. This CDR3 has 16 residues. Trimming took off 0 bases at V and 7 bases at J, with 15 bases between the two ends.

The V gene is TRBV29-1, the J gene TRBJ1-1; possibly TRBD1 for D (5 bases). Trimming left V 1 base short and J 4 bases short, with 16 bases between. From germline, CDR1 is SQVTM and CDR2 ANQGSEA. The CDR3 extends over 15 amino acids. In DNA, the CDR3 is TGCAGCGTTGAAGTTCTGGAGGGACGGGGCACTGAAGCTTTCTTT. Encoded protein: CSVEVLEGRGTEAFF.

The V and J genes are TRBV24-1 and TRBJ2-1; 8 bases map to TRBD1. From germline, CDR1 is KGHDR and CDR2 SFDVKD. Trimming removed 7 bases from V and 9 bases from J; junction bases left unmatched: 4. The CDR3 sequence is 12 residues long. The CDR3 protein is CATSRGQGEQFF. In DNA form, the CDR3 reads TGTGCCACCAGCAGGGGGCAGGGTGAGCAGTTCTTC.

The CDR3, as DNA: TGTGCCAGCAGCCCACCTCCGACTGGACTAGCGCGTAGTTCAAACACCGGGGAGCTGTTTTTT. Protein product: CASSPPPTGLARSSNTGELFF. V is TRBV12-1 and J is TRBJ2-2; no check of the table's D call, TRBD2, against the DNA was made. TRBV12-1 is labeled a pseudogene. The CDR3 contains 21 residues.

This sequence joins TRBV10-1 and TRBJ1-2; no definite D call. Germline-derived CDR1 and CDR2 are WNHNN and SYGVQD (reference sequence). V dropped 5 bases and J dropped 3 bases, with 10 bases sitting between them. This CDR3 contains 13 residues. The CDR3 here is CASSPWTDYGYTF. CDR3 nucleotides: TGCGCCAGCAGTCCCTGGACGGACTATGGCTACACCTTC.

The CDR3 is CASSLVGTGFHTQYF. The CDR3 DNA sequence: TGTGCCAGCAGTTTAGTGGGGACAGGGTTTCATACGCAGTATTTT. This sequence joins TRBV27 and TRBJ2-3, with 9 bases fitting TRBD1. Germline V gene data show CDR1 as MNHEY and CDR2 as SMNVEV (reference sequence). Trimming took 2 bases from V and 7 from J; bases not matched to a gene: 7. The CDR3 has 15 residues.

This sequence joins TRBV7-2 and TRBJ2-1, with 14 bases that match TRBD2. CDR3 size: 17 residues. The V and J ends lost 5 bases and 9 bases, in that order; junction bases with no gene match: 12. From germline, CDR1 is SGHTA and CDR2 FQGNSA. CDR3 region: CASSPTRLAGGQGEQFF. CDR3 DNA: TGTGCCAGCAGCCCAACACGACTAGCGGGAGGGCAGGGTGAGCAGTTCTTC. The variable domain in full, completed from reference TRBV7-2 and TRBJ2-1, reads GAGVSQSPSNKVTEKGKDVELRCDPISGHTALYWYRQSLGQGLEFLIYFQGNSAPDKSGLPSDRFSAERTGGSVSTLTIQRTQQEDSAVYLCASSPTRLAGGQGEQFFGPGTRLTVL.

The rearrangement uses TRBV5-1 and TRBJ1-1; D not resolved. From germline, CDR1 is SGHRS and CDR2 YFSETQ. The CDR3 is 14 residues long. Trimming pared 0 bases from V and 7 bases from J, leaving 13 bases between. CDR3 bases: TGCGCCAGCAGCTTGGCCGGTACAGCTCATGAAGCTTTCTTT. Protein: CASSLAGTAHEAFF.

This clone turned up a few times. V gene TRBV7-8 combines with J gene TRBJ1-5, with TRBD1 matching over 11 bases. Germline CDR1 reads SGHVS; CDR2 reads FQNEAQ. The CDR3 has 15 amino acids. Trimming at V came to 3 bases and at J to 7 bases, leaving 5 bases not matched to a gene. The CDR3 region is CASSLGQGVRQPQHF. In DNA form, the CDR3 reads TGTGCCAGCAGCTTGGGACAGGGGGTAAGACAGCCCCAGCATTTT.

This clone was detected only once. The rearrangement uses TRBV28 and TRBJ1-2; TRBD1 matches 7 bases. Germline V CDR1 and CDR2: MDHEN, SYDVKM. There are 14 residues in the CDR3. J gave up 8 bases and V 4 bases, and 10 bases lay outside the gene matches. In DNA, the CDR3 is TGTGCCAGCAGTTCGGGACAGCCACAGAGAGGCTACACCTTC. Translating gives CASSSGQPQRGYTF.